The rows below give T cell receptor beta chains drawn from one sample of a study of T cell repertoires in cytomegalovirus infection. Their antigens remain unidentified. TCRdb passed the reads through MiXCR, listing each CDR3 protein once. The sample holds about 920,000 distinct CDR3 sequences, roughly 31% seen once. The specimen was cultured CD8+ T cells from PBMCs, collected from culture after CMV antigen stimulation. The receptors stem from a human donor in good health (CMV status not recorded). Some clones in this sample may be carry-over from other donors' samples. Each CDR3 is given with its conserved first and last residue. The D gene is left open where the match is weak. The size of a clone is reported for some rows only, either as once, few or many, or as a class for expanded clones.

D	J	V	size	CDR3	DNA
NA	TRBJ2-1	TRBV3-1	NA	CASSVPGVYNEQFF	TGTGCCAGCAGCGTGCCGGGAGTTTACAATGAGCAGTTCTTC
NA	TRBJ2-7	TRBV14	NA	CASSPPVTYEQYF	TGTGCCAGCAGTCCCCCCGTCACCTACGAGCAGTACTTC
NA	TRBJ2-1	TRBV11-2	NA	CASSPLERGRYNEQFF	TGTGCCAGCAGCCCCCTGGAGAGGGGGAGATACAATGAGCAGTTCTTC
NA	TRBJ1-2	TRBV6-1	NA	CASSELANRAKGAYGYTF	TGTGCCAGCAGTGAATTGGCGAACCGGGCAAAGGGTGCTTATGGCTACACCTTC
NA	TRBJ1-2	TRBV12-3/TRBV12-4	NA	CASSSRGRYGYTF	TGTGCCAGCAGTTCTCGGGGTCGCTATGGCTACACCTTC
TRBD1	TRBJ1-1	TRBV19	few	CASSMPWTGPNTEAFF	TGTGCCAGTAGTATGCCCTGGACAGGGCCGAACACTGAAGCTTTCTTT
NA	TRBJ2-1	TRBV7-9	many	CASSLGGINEQFF	TGTGCCAGCAGCTTAGGCGGAATAAATGAGCAGTTCTTC
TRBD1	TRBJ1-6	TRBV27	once	CASRPGTADSPLHF	TGTGCCAGCAGGCCAGGGACAGCAGATTCACCCCTCCACTTT
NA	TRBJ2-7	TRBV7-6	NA	CASSLRIGDEQYF	TGTGCCAGCAGCTTAAGGATCGGGGACGAGCAGTACTTC
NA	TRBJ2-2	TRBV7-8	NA	CASSFLGLSTGELFF	TGTGCCAGCAGCTTCCTCGGATTATCCACCGGGGAGCTGTTTTTT
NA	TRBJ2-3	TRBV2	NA	CASLPGLFSTDTQYF	TGTGCCAGCCTCCCGGGACTGTTCAGCACAGATACGCAGTATTTT
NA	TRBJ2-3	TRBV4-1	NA	CASSHPGPDTQYF	TGCGCCAGCAGCCATCCGGGCCCAGATACGCAGTATTTT
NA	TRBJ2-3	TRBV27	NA	CASNPQTVGVTDTQYF	TGTGCCAGCAACCCACAGACAGTTGGGGTCACAGATACGCAGTATTTT
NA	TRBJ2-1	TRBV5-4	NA	CVSSLGASPHEQFF	TGTGTCAGCAGCTTAGGAGCGTCCCCCCATGAGCAGTTCTTC
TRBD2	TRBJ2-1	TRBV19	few	CASSIGPSGGNEQFF	TGTGCCAGTAGTATAGGGCCTAGCGGGGGGAATGAGCAGTTCTTC
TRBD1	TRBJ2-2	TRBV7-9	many	CASSEYRGRGTGELFF	TGTGCCAGCAGCGAATACAGGGGGCGAGGCACCGGGGAGCTGTTTTTT
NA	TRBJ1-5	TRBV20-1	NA	CSARVWQNNQPQHF	TGCAGTGCTAGAGTTTGGCAGAACAATCAGCCCCAGCATTTT
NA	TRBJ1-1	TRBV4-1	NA	CASSQQAQPNEAFF	TGCGCCAGCAGCCAACAGGCACAGCCTAATGAAGCTTTCTTT
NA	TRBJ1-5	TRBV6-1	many	CASSPGGTQPQHF	TGTGCCAGCAGTCCTGGGGGAACTCAGCCCCAGCATTTT
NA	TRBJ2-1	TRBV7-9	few	CASSMRQFNEQFF	TGTGCCAGCAGCATGAGACAGTTCAATGAGCAGTTCTTC
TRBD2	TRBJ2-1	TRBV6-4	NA	CASSDRTSGGQRNEQFF	TGTGCCAGCAGTGACCGGACTAGCGGGGGACAAAGGAATGAGCAGTTCTTC
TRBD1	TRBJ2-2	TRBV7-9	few	CASSSTGFRFTGELFF	TGTGCCAGCAGCTCGACAGGGTTTCGGTTCACCGGGGAGCTGTTTTTT
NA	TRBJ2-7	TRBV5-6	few	CASSVDRYEQYF	TGTGCCAGCAGCGTCGACAGATACGAGCAGTACTTC
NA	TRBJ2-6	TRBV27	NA	CASSAPSWANVLTF	TGTGCCAGCAGTGCACCCTCTTGGGCCAACGTCCTGACTTTC
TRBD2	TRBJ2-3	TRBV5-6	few	CASSALAGGTTDTQYF	TGTGCCAGCAGCGCGCTAGCGGGGGGGACCACAGATACGCAGTATTTT
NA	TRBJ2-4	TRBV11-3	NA	CASSSHPTGAPFAGNIQYF	TGTGCCAGCAGCTCCCACCCCACGGGGGCCCCGTTCGCAGGAAACATTCAGTACTTC
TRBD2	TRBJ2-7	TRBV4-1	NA	CASSPLSGGSYEQYF	TGCGCCAGCAGCCCCCTTAGCGGGGGGTCTTACGAGCAGTACTTC
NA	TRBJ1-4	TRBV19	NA	CASSIGQTGLRELFF	TGTGCCAGTAGTATCGGACAGACCGGACTAAGGGAACTGTTTTTT
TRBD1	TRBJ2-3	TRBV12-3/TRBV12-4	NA	CASSLGQGASTDTQYF	TGTGCCAGCAGTTTAGGGCAGGGGGCGAGCACAGATACGCAGTATTTT
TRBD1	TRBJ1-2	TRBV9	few	CASSVPRSGQGFGYTF	TGTGCCAGCAGCGTACCCCGGTCGGGACAGGGGTTTGGCTACACCTTC
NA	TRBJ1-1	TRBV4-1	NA	CASSHPGAEAFF	TGCGCCAGCAGCCACCCGGGGGCTGAAGCTTTCTTT
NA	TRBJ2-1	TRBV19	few	CASSIGVSLFDEQFF	TGTGCCAGTAGTATAGGGGTGAGCCTCTTCGATGAGCAGTTCTTC
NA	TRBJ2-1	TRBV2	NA	CASFPGFHNEQFF	TGTGCCAGTTTCCCAGGATTCCACAATGAGCAGTTCTTC
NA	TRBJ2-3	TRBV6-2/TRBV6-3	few	CASREGSTQYF	TGTGCCAGCAGAGAGGGTAGTACGCAGTATTTT
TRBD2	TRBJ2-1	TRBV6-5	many	CASSYALAGPPNEQFF	TGTGCCAGCAGTTACGCACTAGCGGGGCCCCCCAATGAGCAGTTCTTC
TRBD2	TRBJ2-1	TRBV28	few	CASSPTARTSGAYNEQFF	TGTGCCAGCAGTCCTACCGCCCGCACTAGCGGCGCTTACAATGAGCAGTTCTTC
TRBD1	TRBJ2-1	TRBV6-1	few	CASSEGQRYNEQFF	TGTGCCAGCAGTGAGGGACAGAGATACAATGAGCAGTTCTTC
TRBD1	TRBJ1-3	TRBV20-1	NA	CSAGDRDAMAFKDTIYF	TGCAGTGCTGGGGACAGGGACGCTATGGCTTTTAAGGACACCATATATTTT
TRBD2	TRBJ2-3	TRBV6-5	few	CASSSRGDLTDTQYF	TGTGCCAGCAGTTCACGGGGGGACCTCACAGATACGCAGTATTTT
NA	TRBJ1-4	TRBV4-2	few	CASSQDWGFYNEKLFF	TGTGCCAGCAGCCAAGATTGGGGGTTTTATAATGAAAAACTGTTTTTT
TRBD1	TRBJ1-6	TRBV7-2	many	CASSLGDSYNSPLHF	TGTGCCAGCAGCTTAGGGGACAGTTATAATTCACCCCTCCACTTT
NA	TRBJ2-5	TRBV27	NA	CASSPYFGVGVEETQYF	TGTGCCAGCAGTCCCTATTTCGGGGTTGGGGTCGAAGAGACCCAGTACTTC
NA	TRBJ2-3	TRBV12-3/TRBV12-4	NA	CASTPGVGGTDTQYF	TGTGCCAGCACTCCAGGGGTTGGAGGCACAGATACGCAGTATTTT
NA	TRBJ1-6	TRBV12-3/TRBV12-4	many	CASSLGKDAPLHF	TGTGCCAGCAGTTTAGGGAAGGACGCACCCCTCCACTTT